This T cell receptor beta chain is drawn from a study of cytomegalovirus exposure and HLA in healthy donors. Study results and limitations: Follow-up analysis found HLA locus-dependent TCR association rates, highest for DRB1 and lowest for HLA-C.

Nominally healthy donors provided the samples, though records likely missed some immune exposures. This CDR3 has 17 amino acids. With 0 bases clipped from V and 1 base from J, the junction kept 6 bases outside the gene matches. From germline, CDR1 is SGHRS and CDR2 YFSETQ. 13 Jbeta primers and 60 Vbeta primers were used for the PCR. Some clones are missing from TCRdb's copy, which holds only in-frame ones; the method was immunoSEQ multiplex PCR. The table shows approximately 170,000 clones, with roughly 80% occurring only once. Turning to this clone: Antigen: not known.

The sequenced sample consisted of PBMCs. The gene calls are TRBV5-1 and TRBJ2-1; 8 bases map to TRBD2. The TCR was taken from a female donor in good health and CMV-seronegative. The CDR3 protein is CASSLGAGEGSYNEQFF. CDR3 nucleotide sequence: TGCGCCAGCAGCTTGGGAGCGGGAGAAGGATCCTACAATGAGCAGTTCTTC.